This is a list of T cell receptor beta chains from one sample in a study of cytomegalovirus exposure and HLA in healthy donors. Assay used: immunoSEQ multiplex PCR; TCRdb lists only in-frame clones, some missing. The profile shows some 110,000 clones, 70% to 80% of them singletons. Sequencing was done on a sample of PBMCs. These receptors were taken from a woman in her forties or fifties in good health and CMV-seropositive. The CDR3 runs from the conserved cysteine through the conserved F or W. The order of the fields is J gene, V gene, CDR3 length, clone size, D gene, CDR3 DNA, CDR3 protein. A D gene is named only where the DNA matches it firmly. A row's size may be missing; if present it is once, few, many or a size class.

TRBJ2-1	TRBV4-2	18	once	TRBD2	TGTGCCAGCAGCCCCGCGGGACTAGCGGGAGTCAAACGCAATGAGCAGTTCTTC	CASSPAGLAGVKRNEQFF
TRBJ1-1	TRBV18	13	once	-	TGTGCCAGCTCACCTCAGGGGAATACTGAAGCTTTCTTT	CASSPQGNTEAFF
TRBJ1-2	TRBV19	15	-	-	TGTGCCAGTAGTATAGAGGGTCGGGGGAATTATGGCTACACCTTC	CASSIEGRGNYGYTF
TRBJ1-2	TRBV30	12	-	TRBD1	TGTGCCTGGAGTACAGGGGGCCGGGGCTACACCTTC	CAWSTGGRGYTF
TRBJ2-1	TRBV7-2	14	few	TRBD2	TGTGCCAGCAGCCCCCGACTAGCCGACAATGAGCAGTTCTTC	CASSPRLADNEQFF
TRBJ2-5	TRBV19	16	-	TRBD2	TGTGCCAGTAGTATTTTTCGGGCGGGAGGGCAAGAGACCCAGTACTTC	CASSIFRAGGQETQYF
TRBJ2-7	TRBV4-2	14	-	-	TGTGCCAGCAGCCACGGGAGCCCATCCTACGAGCAGTACTTC	CASSHGSPSYEQYF
TRBJ2-5	TRBV5-5	13	-	-	TGTGCCAGCAGCTCTCCGGGGAAAGAGACCCAGTACTTC	CASSSPGKETQYF
TRBJ1-4	TRBV28	15	-	-	TGTGCCAGCAGTTTAGATCAGGGCTCTTATGAAAAACTGTTTTTT	CASSLDQGSYEKLFF
TRBJ2-7	TRBV7-8	15	-	-	TGTGCCAGCAGCTTATCACAGGGAGAAGCCTACGAGCAGTACTTC	CASSLSQGEAYEQYF
TRBJ2-5	TRBV30	14	-	TRBD2	TGTGCCTGGAAGTTTAGCGGGGGGCAGGAGACCCAGTACTTC	CAWKFSGGQETQYF
TRBJ1-1	TRBV30	15	-	-	TGTGCCTGGAGTGTACTGGTAGACAGATCCACTGAAGCTTTCTTT	CAWSVLVDRSTEAFF
TRBJ2-1	TRBV9	15	-	TRBD2	TGTGCCAGCAGCGCGACTAGCGGTGCCTACAATGAGCAGTTCTTC	CASSATSGAYNEQFF
TRBJ1-1	TRBV6-6	14	-	-	TGTGCCAGCAGTTACTCGGACAGGAACACTGAAGCTTTCTTT	CASSYSDRNTEAFF
TRBJ1-4	TRBV18	15	-	TRBD1	TGTGCCAGCTCACTGGGACAGATGAGTAATGAAAAACTGTTTTTT	CASSLGQMSNEKLFF
TRBJ2-1	TRBV30	16	-	TRBD2	TGTGCCTGGAGTGTAACTAGCGGGAGGGCGGACAATGAGCAGTTCTTC	CAWSVTSGRADNEQFF
TRBJ2-7	TRBV29-1	12	-	TRBD1	TGCAGCGTTTGGACAGGGGGCTACGAGCAGTACTTC	CSVWTGGYEQYF
TRBJ1-1	TRBV7-2	15	-	-	TGTGCCAGCAGCTTAGGTGCAGGGTTGAACACTGAAGCTTTCTTT	CASSLGAGLNTEAFF
TRBJ2-5	TRBV6-5	14	-	-	TGTGCCAGCAGTTACTCTTCAGGTCGAGAGACCCAGTACTTC	CASSYSSGRETQYF
TRBJ1-3	TRBV11-3	14	-	-	TGTGCCAGCAGCCAACAGGGTCCCGGAAACACCATATATTTT	CASSQQGPGNTIYF
TRBJ2-7	TRBV5-4	13	-	-	TGTGCCAGCAGCACTGAGAATGCCTACGAGCAGTACTTC	CASSTENAYEQYF
TRBJ2-7	TRBV28	15	-	TRBD2	TGTGCCAGCAGCCCCCCGACTAGCGCGGTCTACGAGCAGTACTTC	CASSPPTSAVYEQYF
TRBJ1-1	TRBV28	12	once	-	TGTGCCAGCAGCAACGGGGACAATGAAGCTTTCTTT	CASSNGDNEAFF
TRBJ1-2	TRBV28	15	-	TRBD1	TGTGCCAGCAGTGTTGGGACAGGGGTAAACTATGGCTACACCTTC	CASSVGTGVNYGYTF
TRBJ1-2	TRBV19	13	-	-	TGTGCCAGTAGTTTTCAGGTTAACTATGGCTACACCTTC	CASSFQVNYGYTF
TRBJ2-1	TRBV27	19	-	TRBD2	TGTGCCAGCAGTTTATCGGAGCCTAGCGGGAGGAGCTCCTACAATGAGCAGTTCTTC	CASSLSEPSGRSSYNEQFF
TRBJ1-2	TRBV4-3	14	-	TRBD1	TGCGCCAGCAGCCAAGCGACAGGGGACTATGGCTACACCTTC	CASSQATGDYGYTF
TRBJ2-5	TRBV19	15	-	TRBD1	TGTGCCAGTAGTTTGATGGGACAGAACCAAGAGACCCAGTACTTC	CASSLMGQNQETQYF
TRBJ2-3	TRBV4-3	15	-	TRBD2	TGCGCCAGCAGCCTTGGTCGGGGAAGCCTAGCGGGGCAGTATTTT	CASSLGRGSLAGQYF
TRBJ2-5	TRBV6-5	15	-	TRBD2	TGTGCCAGCAACCCGGGACTAGCGTTTCAAGAGACCCAGTACTTC	CASNPGLAFQETQYF
TRBJ1-4	TRBV5-4	15	-	TRBD1	TGTGCCAGCAGCTTGGACAGGGGAACTAATGAAAAACTGTTTTTT	CASSLDRGTNEKLFF
TRBJ1-4	TRBV5-1	13	-	-	TGCGCCAGCAGCTTGGGTCCTTCCGAAAAACTGTTTTTT	CASSLGPSEKLFF
TRBJ1-1	TRBV30	13	-	-	TGTGCCTGGAATCAGGGCGCTGGGTATGAAGCTTTCTTT	CAWNQGAGYEAFF
TRBJ2-3	TRBV7-2	13	-	-	TGTGCCAGCAGCAAACTAGGCGCAGATACGCAGTATTTT	CASSKLGADTQYF
TRBJ2-7	TRBV19	13	-	TRBD1	TGTGCCAGTAGTGAACAGGGGCGCTACGAGCAGTACTTC	CASSEQGRYEQYF
TRBJ2-2	TRBV2	16	-	-	TGTGCCAGCAGCCTGAGAGGGGGATGGAACACCGGGGAGCTGTTTTTT	CASSLRGGWNTGELFF
TRBJ1-2	TRBV7-2	16	-	TRBD1	TGTGCCAGCAAGAGGGGCGGGACAGGGTCCCTCTATGGCTACACCTTC	CASKRGGTGSLYGYTF
TRBJ2-1	TRBV21-1	17	-	-	TGTGCCAGCGGCGGAAGGGGTACAGCCGAATATATGGATGAGCAGTTCTTC	CASGGRGTAEYMDEQFF
TRBJ1-1	TRBV5-1	14	few	TRBD1	TGCGCCAGCAGCTTGCAGGGGGTGAACACTGAAGCTTTCTTT	CASSLQGVNTEAFF
TRBJ2-5	TRBV11-2	15	few	TRBD1	TGTGCCAGCAGCGATCCAGGACAGGGACAAGAGACCCAGTACTTC	CASSDPGQGQETQYF
TRBJ1-1	TRBV18	14	few	-	TGTGCCAGCTCACCCTACAGAGAAGGGGGTGAAGCTTTCTTT	CASSPYREGGEAFF
TRBJ2-2	TRBV9	16	once	-	TGTGCCAGCAGCTCAACCATCCTCGGGGGCACCGGGGAGCTGTTTTTT	CASSSTILGGTGELFF